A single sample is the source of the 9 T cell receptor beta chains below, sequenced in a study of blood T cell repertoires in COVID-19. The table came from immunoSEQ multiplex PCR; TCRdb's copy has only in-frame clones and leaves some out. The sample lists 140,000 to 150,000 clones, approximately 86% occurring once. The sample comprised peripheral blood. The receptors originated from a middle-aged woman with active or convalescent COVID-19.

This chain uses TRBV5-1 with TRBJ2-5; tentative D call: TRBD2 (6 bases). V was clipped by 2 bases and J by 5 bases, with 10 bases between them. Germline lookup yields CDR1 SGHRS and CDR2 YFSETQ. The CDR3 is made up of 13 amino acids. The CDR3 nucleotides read TGCGCCAGCAGCTTTGCCCGGGGGGAGACCCAGTACTTC. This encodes CASSFARGETQYF.

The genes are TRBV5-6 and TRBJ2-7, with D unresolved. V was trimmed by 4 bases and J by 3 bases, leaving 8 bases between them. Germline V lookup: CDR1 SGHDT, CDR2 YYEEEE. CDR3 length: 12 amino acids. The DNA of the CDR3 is TGTGCCAGCAGCCGGAGAATCTACGAGCAGTACTTC. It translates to CASSRRIYEQYF.

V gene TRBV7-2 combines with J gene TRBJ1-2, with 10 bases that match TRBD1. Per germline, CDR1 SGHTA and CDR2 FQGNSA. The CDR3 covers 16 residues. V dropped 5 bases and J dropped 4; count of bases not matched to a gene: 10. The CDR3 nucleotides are TGTGCCAGCAGCCCCAATCCGGACAGGGGGGGCTATGGCTACACCTTC. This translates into CASSPNPDRGGYGYTF.

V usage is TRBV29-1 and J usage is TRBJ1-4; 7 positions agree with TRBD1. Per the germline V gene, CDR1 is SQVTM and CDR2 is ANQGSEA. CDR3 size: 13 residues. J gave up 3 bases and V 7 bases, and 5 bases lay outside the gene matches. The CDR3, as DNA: TGCAGCGCAGAGCAGGGGGCTAATGAAAAACTGTTTTTT. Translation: CSAEQGANEKLFF.

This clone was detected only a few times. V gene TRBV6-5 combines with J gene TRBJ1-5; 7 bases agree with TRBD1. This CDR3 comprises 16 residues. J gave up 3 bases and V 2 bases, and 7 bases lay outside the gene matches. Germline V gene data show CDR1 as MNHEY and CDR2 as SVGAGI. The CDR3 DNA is TGTGCCAGCAGTTACACGTACACAGGGGTCAATCAGCCCCAGCATTTT. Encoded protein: CASSYTYTGVNQPQHF.

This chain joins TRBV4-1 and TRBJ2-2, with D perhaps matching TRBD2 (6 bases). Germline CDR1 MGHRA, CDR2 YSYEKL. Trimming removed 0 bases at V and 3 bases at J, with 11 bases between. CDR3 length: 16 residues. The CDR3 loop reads CASSQDFGGDTGELFF. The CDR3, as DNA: TGCGCCAGCAGCCAAGATTTCGGAGGGGACACCGGGGAGCTGTTTTTT.

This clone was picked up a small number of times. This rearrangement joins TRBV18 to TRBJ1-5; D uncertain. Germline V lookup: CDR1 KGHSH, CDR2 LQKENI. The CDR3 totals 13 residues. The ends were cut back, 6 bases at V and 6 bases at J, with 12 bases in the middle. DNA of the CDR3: TGTGCCAGCTCCCCGGGTTCACGTCAGCCCCAGCATTTT. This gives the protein CASSPGSRQPQHF.

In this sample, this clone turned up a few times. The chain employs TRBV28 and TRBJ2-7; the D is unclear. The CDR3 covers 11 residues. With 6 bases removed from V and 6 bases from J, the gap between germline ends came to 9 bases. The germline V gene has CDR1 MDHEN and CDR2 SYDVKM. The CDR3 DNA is TGTGCCAGCAGCCTTGGGCTCGAGCAGTACTTC. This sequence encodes CASSLGLEQYF.

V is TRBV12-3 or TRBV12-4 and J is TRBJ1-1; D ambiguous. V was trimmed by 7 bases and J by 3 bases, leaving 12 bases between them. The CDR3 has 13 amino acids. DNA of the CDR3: TGTGCCAGCACTATGGAGACCCACACTGAAGCTTTCTTT. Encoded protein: CASTMETHTEAFF.